This entry features one T cell receptor beta chain sequence. Method: immunoSEQ multiplex PCR; TCRdb's copy keeps in-frame clones and lacks some. This table holds 170,000 or so clones, just over 85% found once. This entry is derived from a study of blood T cell repertoires in COVID-19. The CDR3 loop spans 17 amino acids. Germline V CDR1 and CDR2: LNHDA, SQIVND (reference sequence). With 4 bases clipped from V and 0 bases from J, the junction kept 8 bases outside the gene matches. The sample consisted of peripheral blood. The chain combines TRBV19 with TRBJ1-1; TRBD1 agrees at 10 bases. The clonotype comes from a man in his fifties with active or convalescent COVID-19. In nucleotides, the CDR3 is TGTGCCAGTAGTAGCCGGGACAGGGGAACCATGAACACTGAAGCTTTCTTT. Amino acid sequence: CASSSRDRGTMNTEAFF. The full variable domain, in which reference TRBV19 and TRBJ1-1 provide the parts outside the CDR3, is DGGITQSPKYLFRKEGQNVTLSCEQNLNHDAMYWYRQDPGQGLRLIYYSQIVNDFQKGDIAEGYSVSREKKESFPLTVTSAQKNPTAFYLCASSSRDRGTMNTEAFFGQGTRLTVV.